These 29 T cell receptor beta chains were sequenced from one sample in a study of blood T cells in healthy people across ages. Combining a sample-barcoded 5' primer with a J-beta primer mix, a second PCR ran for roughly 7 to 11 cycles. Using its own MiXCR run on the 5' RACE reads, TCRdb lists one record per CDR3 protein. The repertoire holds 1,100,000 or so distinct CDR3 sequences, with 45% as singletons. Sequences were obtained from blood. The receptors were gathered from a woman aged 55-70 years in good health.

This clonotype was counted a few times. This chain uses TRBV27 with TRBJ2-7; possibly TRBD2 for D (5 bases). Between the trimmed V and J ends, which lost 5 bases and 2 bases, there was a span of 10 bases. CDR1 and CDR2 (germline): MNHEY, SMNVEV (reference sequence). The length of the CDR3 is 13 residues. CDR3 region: CASSRGFPYEQYF. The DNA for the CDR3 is TGTGCCAGCAGTCGGGGATTCCCCTACGAGCAGTACTTC.

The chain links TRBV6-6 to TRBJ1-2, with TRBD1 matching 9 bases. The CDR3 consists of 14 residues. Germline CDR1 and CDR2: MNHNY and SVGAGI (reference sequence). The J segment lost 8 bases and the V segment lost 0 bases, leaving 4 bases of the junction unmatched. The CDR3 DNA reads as TGTGCCAGCAGTTACTCGGGACAGGGCGGAGGCTACACCTTC. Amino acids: CASSYSGQGGGYTF.

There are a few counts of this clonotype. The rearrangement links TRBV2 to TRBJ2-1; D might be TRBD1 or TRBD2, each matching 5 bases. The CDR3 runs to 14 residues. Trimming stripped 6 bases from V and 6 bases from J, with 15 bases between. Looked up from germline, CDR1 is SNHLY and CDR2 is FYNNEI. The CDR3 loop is CASRTTKGSNEQFF. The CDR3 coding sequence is TGTGCCAGCAGGACGACTAAGGGGAGCAATGAGCAGTTCTTC. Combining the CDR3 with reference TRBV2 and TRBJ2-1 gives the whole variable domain EPEVTQTPSHQVTQMGQEVILRCVPISNHLYFYWYRQILGQKVEFLVSFYNNEISEKSEIFDDQFSVERPDGSNFTLKIRSTKLEDSAMYFCASRTTKGSNEQFFGPGTRLTVL.

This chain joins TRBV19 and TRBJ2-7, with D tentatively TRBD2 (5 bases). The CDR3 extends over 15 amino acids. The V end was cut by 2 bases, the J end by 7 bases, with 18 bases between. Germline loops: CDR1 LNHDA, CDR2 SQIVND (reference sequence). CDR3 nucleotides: TGTGCCAGTAGTATACGGAGTGGAGGTAGGCGGGAGCAGTACTTC. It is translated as CASSIRSGGRREQYF.

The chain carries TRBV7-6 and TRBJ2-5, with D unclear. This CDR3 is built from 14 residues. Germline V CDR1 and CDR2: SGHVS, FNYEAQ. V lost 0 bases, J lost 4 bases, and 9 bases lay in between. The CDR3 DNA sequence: TGTGCCAGCAGCTTAGCGCCAGTGCGAGAGACCCAGTACTTC. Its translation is CASSLAPVRETQYF.

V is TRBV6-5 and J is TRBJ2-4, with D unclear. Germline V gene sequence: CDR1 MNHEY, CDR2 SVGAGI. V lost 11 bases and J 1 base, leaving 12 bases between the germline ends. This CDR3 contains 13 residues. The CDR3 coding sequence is TGTGCCGTGAAAGAACAGGCCAAAAACATTCAGTACTTC. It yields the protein CAVKEQAKNIQYF.

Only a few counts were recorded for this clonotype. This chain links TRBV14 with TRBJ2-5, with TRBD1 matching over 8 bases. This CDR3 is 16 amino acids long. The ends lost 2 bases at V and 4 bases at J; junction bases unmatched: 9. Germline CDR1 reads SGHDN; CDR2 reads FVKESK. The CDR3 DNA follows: TGTGCCAGCAGCCAACGCCCGACAGGGGACCGAGAGACCCAGTACTTC. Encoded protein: CASSQRPTGDRETQYF. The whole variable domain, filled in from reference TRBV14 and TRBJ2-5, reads EAGVTQFPSHSVIEKGQTVTLRCDPISGHDNLYWYRRVMGKEIKFLLHFVKESKQDESGMPNNRFLAERTGGTYSTLKVQPAELEDSGVYFCASSQRPTGDRETQYFGPGTRLLVL.

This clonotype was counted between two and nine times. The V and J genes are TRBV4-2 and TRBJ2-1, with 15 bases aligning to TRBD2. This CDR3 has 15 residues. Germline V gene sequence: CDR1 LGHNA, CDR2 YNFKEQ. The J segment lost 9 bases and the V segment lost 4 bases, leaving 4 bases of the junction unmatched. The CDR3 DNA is TGTGCCAGCAGCCGGGGACTAGCGGGAGGACTTGAGCAGTTCTTC. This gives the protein CASSRGLAGGLEQFF.

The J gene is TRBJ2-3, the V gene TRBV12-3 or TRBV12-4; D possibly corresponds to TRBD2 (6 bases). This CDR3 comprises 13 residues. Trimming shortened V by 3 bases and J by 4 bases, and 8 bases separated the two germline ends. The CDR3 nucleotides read TGTGCCAGCAGTTTGACTAGTTCAGATACGCAGTATTTT. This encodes CASSLTSSDTQYF.

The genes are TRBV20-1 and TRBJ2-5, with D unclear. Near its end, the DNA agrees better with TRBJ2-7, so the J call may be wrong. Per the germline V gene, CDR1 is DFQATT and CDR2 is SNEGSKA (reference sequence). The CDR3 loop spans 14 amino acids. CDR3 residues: CSSRDASMTSEQYF. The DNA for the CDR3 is TGCTCCTCACGTGATGCAAGCATGACTTCCGAGCAGTACTTC.

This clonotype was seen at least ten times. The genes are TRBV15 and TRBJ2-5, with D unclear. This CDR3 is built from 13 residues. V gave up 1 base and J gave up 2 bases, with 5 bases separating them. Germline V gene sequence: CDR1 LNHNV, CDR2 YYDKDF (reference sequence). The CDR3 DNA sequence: TGTGCCACCAGCAGAGCGGCGCAAGAGACCCAGTACTTC. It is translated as CATSRAAQETQYF.

CDR3: CACVSPGNTEAFF. In nucleotides, the CDR3 is TGTGCCTGCGTCTCCCCGGGGAACACTGAAGCTTTCTTT. The chain has TRBV30 and TRBJ1-1; D gene unclear. Germline CDR1 and CDR2: GTSNPN and SVGIG (reference sequence). V was clipped by 6 bases and J by 1 base, with 12 bases between them. This CDR3 contains 13 residues.

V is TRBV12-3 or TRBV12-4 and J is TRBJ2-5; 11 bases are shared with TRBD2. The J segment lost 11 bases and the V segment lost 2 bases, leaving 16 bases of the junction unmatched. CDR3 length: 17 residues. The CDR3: CASSLRLAGQIHNEQYF. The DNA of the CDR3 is TGTGCCAGCAGTTTAAGACTAGCGGGGCAGATACACAATGAGCAGTACTTC.

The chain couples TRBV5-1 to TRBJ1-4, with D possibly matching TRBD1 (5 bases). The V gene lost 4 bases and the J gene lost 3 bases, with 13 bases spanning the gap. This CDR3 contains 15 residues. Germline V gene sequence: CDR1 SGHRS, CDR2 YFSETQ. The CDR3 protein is CASSRVGDPNEKLFF. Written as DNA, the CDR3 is TGCGCCAGCAGCAGGGTCGGGGACCCTAATGAAAAACTGTTTTTT.

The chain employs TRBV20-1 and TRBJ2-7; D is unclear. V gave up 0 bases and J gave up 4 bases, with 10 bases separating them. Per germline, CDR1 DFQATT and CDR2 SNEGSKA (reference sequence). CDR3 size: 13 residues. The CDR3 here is CSARDLLVYEQYF. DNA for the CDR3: TGCAGTGCTAGAGATTTGCTAGTTTACGAGCAGTACTTC.

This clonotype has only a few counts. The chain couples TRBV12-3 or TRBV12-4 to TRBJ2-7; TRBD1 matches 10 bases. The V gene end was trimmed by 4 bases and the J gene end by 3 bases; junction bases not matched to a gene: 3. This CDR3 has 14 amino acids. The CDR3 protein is CASSWTGGFYEQYF. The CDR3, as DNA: TGTGCCAGCAGTTGGACAGGGGGTTTCTACGAGCAGTACTTC.

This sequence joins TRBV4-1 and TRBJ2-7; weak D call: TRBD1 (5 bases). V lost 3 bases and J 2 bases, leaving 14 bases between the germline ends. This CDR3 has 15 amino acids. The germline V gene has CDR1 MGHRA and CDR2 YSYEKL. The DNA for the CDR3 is TGCGCCAGCAGCCATATCGGTCGGACAACCTACGAGCAGTACTTC. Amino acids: CASSHIGRTTYEQYF.

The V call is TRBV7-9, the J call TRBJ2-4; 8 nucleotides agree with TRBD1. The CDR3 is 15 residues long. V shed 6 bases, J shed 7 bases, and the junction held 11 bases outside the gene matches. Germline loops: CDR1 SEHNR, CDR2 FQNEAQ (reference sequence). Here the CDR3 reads CASRTTRDRPNIQYF. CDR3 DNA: TGTGCCAGCAGAACGACCCGGGACAGGCCGAACATTCAGTACTTC.

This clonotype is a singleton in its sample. The CDR3 DNA follows: TGTGCCAGCAGCGGGACAGGGGGCATAAGGACTGAAGCTTTCTTT. Translation gives CASSGTGGIRTEAFF. This chain connects TRBV7-8 to TRBJ1-1, with 12 bases lining up with TRBD1. The CDR3 spans 15 residues. Germline V gene sequence: CDR1 SGHVS, CDR2 FQNEAQ. The ends lost 5 bases at V and 5 bases at J; junction bases unmatched: 6.

The CDR3 here is CANRLLQASSGANVLTF. The CDR3 DNA reads as TGTGCCAACAGGCTACTACAGGCGTCCTCTGGGGCCAACGTCCTGACTTTC. J is TRBJ2-6 and V is TRBV13; D possibly corresponds to TRBD1 (5 bases). Trimming stripped 10 bases from V and 0 bases from J, with 19 bases between. CDR3 length equals 17 residues. Germline values: CDR1 PRHDT, CDR2 FYEKMQ (reference sequence). The full variable domain, completed using reference TRBV13 and TRBJ2-6, is AAGVIQSPRHLIKEKRETATLKCYPIPRHDTVYWYQQGPGQDPQFLISFYEKMQSDKGSIPDRFSAQQFSDYHSELNMSSLELGDSALYFCANRLLQASSGANVLTFGAGSRLTVL.

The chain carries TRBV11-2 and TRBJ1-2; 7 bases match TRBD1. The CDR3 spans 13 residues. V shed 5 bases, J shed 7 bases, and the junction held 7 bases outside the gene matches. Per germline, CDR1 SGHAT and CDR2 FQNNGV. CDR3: CASSHSGTAGYTF. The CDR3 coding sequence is TGTGCCAGCAGCCATTCAGGGACAGCTGGCTACACCTTC. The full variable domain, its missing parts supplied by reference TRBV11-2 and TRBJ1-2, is EAGVAQSPRYKIIEKRQSVAFWCNPISGHATLYWYQQILGQGPKLLIQFQNNGVVDDSQLPKDRFSAERLKGVDSTLKIQPAKLEDSAVYLCASSHSGTAGYTFGSGTRLTVV.

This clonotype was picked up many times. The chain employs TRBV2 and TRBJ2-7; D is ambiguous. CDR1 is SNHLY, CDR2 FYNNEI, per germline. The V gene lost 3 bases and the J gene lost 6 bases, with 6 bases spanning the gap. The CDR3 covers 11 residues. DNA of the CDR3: TGTGCCAGCAGTGAGAGGCGCGAGCAGTACTTC. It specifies CASSERREQYF.

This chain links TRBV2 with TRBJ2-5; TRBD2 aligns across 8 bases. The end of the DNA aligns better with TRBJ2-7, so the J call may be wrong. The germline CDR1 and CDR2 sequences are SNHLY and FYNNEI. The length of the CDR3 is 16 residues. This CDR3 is CASSVNRAGVDYEQYF. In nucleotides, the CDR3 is TGTGCCAGCAGCGTCAACCGAGCGGGGGTAGACTACGAGCAGTACTTC.

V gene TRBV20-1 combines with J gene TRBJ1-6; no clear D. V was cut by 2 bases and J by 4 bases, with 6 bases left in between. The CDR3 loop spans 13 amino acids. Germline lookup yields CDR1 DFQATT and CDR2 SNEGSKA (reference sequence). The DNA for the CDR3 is TGCAGTGCTAGACCAGGTTATAATTCACCCCTCCACTTT. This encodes CSARPGYNSPLHF.

The chain's CDR3 is CASSWAVTGELFF. As DNA, the CDR3 is TGTGCCAGCAGTTGGGCAGTCACCGGGGAGCTGTTTTTT. The chain is built from TRBV27 and TRBJ2-2; D call uncertain. Germline CDR1 MNHEY, CDR2 SMNVEV (reference sequence). Trimming cost V 4 bases and J 4 bases, with 7 bases left between them. There are 13 residues in the CDR3.

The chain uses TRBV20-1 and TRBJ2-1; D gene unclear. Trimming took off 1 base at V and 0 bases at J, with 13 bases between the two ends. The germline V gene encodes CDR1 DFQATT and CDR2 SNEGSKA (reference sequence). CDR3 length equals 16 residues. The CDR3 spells CSARAGLQSSYNEQFF. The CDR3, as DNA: TGCAGTGCTAGAGCCGGGCTCCAAAGCTCCTACAATGAGCAGTTCTTC.

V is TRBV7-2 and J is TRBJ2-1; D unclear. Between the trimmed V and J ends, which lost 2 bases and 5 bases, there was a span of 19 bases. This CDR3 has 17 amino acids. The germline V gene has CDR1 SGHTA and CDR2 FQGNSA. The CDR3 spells CASSLFPSVPGDNEQFF. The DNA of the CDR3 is TGTGCCAGCAGCTTATTTCCCTCCGTGCCAGGCGACAATGAGCAGTTCTTC.

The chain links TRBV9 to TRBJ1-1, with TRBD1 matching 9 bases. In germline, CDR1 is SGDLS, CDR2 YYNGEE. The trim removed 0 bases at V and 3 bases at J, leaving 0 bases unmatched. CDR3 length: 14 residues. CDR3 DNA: TGTGCCAGCAGCGTAGGACAGGGGGACACTGAAGCTTTCTTT. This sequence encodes CASSVGQGDTEAFF.

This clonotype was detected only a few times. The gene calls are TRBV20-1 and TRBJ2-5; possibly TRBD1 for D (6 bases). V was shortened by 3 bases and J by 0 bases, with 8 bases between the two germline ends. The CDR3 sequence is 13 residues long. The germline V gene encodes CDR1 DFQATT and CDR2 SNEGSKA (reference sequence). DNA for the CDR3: TGCAGTGCTAGGGACAGCTACCAAGAGACCCAGTACTTC. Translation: CSARDSYQETQYF.